Below, 7 T cell receptor beta chains from the same sample are listed, as sequenced in a study of memory CD4+ T cells and cytomegalovirus serostatus. The sort gate was single viable CD3+CD4+CD8-CD45RO+ cells for memory CD4+ T cells. Sequencing was performed with immunoSEQ multiplex PCR; in TCRdb, only in-frame clones are kept and a portion is missing. This table holds about 46,000 clones, around 77% found once. Sequenced material: memory CD4+ T cells from blood. Receptors originate from an adult in good health and CMV-seronegative.

The chain recombines TRBV5-6 with TRBJ1-2; the match to TRBD1 covers 8 bases. J gave up 0 bases and V 1 base, and 8 bases lay outside the gene matches. The CDR3 contains 17 residues. Germline loops: CDR1 SGHDT, CDR2 YYEEEE. In nucleotides, the CDR3 is TGTGCCAGCAGCTTGCTGCAGGGGGCAACAACTAACTATGGCTACACCTTC. Its translation is CASSLLQGATTNYGYTF.

The rearrangement links TRBV13 to TRBJ2-5; perhaps TRBD2 as D (5 bases). CDR1 is PRHDT, CDR2 FYEKMQ, per germline (reference sequence). Trimming left V 2 bases short and J 5 bases short, with 15 bases between. The CDR3 runs 15 residues. CDR3 bases: TGTGCCAGCAGCTTACGGCTAGCTCCGGTCGAGACCCAGTACTTC. Its protein product is CASSLRLAPVETQYF. Supplemented by reference TRBV13 and TRBJ2-5, the full variable domain reads AAGVIQSPRHLIKEKRETATLKCYPIPRHDTVYWYQQGPGQDPQFLISFYEKMQSDKGSIPDRFSAQQFSDYHSELNMSSLELGDSALYFCASSLRLAPVETQYFGPGTRLLVL.

As for this clone: Mismatch with germline at one junction end may stem from a read error. This rearrangement joins TRBV13 to TRBJ1-2, with a tentative D call TRBD1 (5 bases). The CDR3 is 12 residues long. CDR1 is PRHDT and CDR2 is FYEKMQ in the germline V gene (reference sequence). The CDR3 nucleotides read TGTGCCAGCAGCCCGGGGCGGGGAGCGACCCACTTC. Translation: CASSPGRGATHF.

CDR3 residues: CASSPLYGQPQHF. The CDR3 bases are TGTGCCAGCAGTCCCCTGTATGGTCAGCCCCAGCATTTT. This chain links TRBV6-5 with TRBJ1-5; D gene unclear. Germline loops: CDR1 MNHEY, CDR2 SVGAGI. CDR3 size: 13 residues. V lost 5 bases and J 6 bases, leaving 11 bases between the germline ends.

In its sample, this clone was seen a few times. V and J are TRBV9 and TRBJ2-7; 10 bases map to TRBD2. CDR1 SGDLS and CDR2 YYNGEE come from the germline V gene. V lost 4 bases to trimming and J lost 0 bases; unmatched junction nucleotides: 4. The CDR3 contains 15 residues. The CDR3 coding sequence is TGTGCCAGCAGCCCCCGGACTAGCGGCTCCTACGAGCAGTACTTC. Its protein product is CASSPRTSGSYEQYF. The complete variable domain, with remaining parts taken from reference TRBV9 and TRBJ2-7, reads DSGVTQTPKHLITATGQRVTLRCSPRSGDLSVYWYQQSLDQGLQFLIQYYNGEERAKGNILERFSAQQFPDLHSELNLSSLELGDSALYFCASSPRTSGSYEQYFGPGTRLTVT.

CDR3 coding DNA: TGTGCCAGCAGCCTGCGGACGGGAAACACCATATATTTT. It translates to CASSLRTGNTIYF. The genes are TRBV7-2 and TRBJ1-3; D ambiguous. This CDR3 region has 13 residues. With 5 bases removed from V and 4 bases from J, the gap between germline ends came to 9 bases. Looked up from germline, CDR1 is SGHTA and CDR2 is FQGNSA.

The rearrangement links TRBV5-4 to TRBJ1-2; TRBD1 matches 8 bases. The CDR3 has 15 residues. With 3 bases clipped from V and 7 bases from J, the junction kept 11 bases outside the gene matches. Germline V gene lookup returns CDR1 SGHNT and CDR2 YYREEE (reference sequence). CDR3 region: CASSSKTGESGGYTF. The CDR3 DNA reads TGTGCCAGCAGCTCCAAGACAGGGGAGAGTGGTGGCTACACCTTC.